This TCR beta chain was retrieved from a study of blood T cell repertoires in COVID-19. In the study overall: Specimens from acute and convalescent COVID-19 originated in the United States, Italy and Spain. PBMCs, B-cell-depleted T cells, or T cells were the source of the cDNA or gDNA that made up the material.

In the source study's methods: Researchers report that nucleated cell counts were estimated from reference gene primer amplification. Here immunoSEQ multiplex PCR was the method, and the copy in TCRdb shows in-frame clones only, minus some. For V, J and clone size, that table is used; D and trimming come from the DNA. The sample yields about 200,000 clones, just over 85% seen once. Looked up from germline, CDR1 is LGHDT and CDR2 is YNNKEL (reference sequence). The CDR3 runs to 15 residues. The trim removed 1 base at V and 2 bases at J, leaving 4 bases unmatched. Material: peripheral blood. The TCR sequence derives from an older man with acute or convalescent COVID-19. The chain couples TRBV3-1 (or the pseudogene TRBV3-2) to TRBJ2-7; 8 bases match TRBD2. CDR3 sequence reads: CASSQVSGGPYEQYF. DNA for the CDR3: TGTGCCAGCAGCCAAGTAAGCGGGGGCCCCTACGAGCAGTACTTC.